The T cell receptor (beta chain) described here comes from a study of T cells expressing NK-cell markers. In the study overall: It was sorted CD3+CD56+NKG2C+, CD3+CD56+NKG2C- and CD3+CD56-NKG2C+ T cells that supplied the TCR beta repertoires. Just one sequenced donor of eight was HCMV-seronegative, while seven were seropositive.

This CDR3 spans 14 amino acids. Germline lookup yields CDR1 GTSNPN and CDR2 SVGIG (reference sequence). TCRdb re-analyzed the 5' RACE reads; it lists each CDR3 protein once, without DNA. In all, the sample yields about 150,000 distinct CDR3 sequences. V is TRBV30 and J is TRBJ1-1; TCRdb selects TRBD1, and the lack of DNA leaves this call unchecked. Sequenced input: blood T cells: a sorted CD56 or NKG2C T cell subset, CD4+ or CD8+ T cells, or bulk PBMC T cells (not recorded which). This receptor was obtained from a woman in her forties or fifties in good health. CDR3 loop: CAWSVAGGYTEAFF.